The rows below give T cell receptor beta chains drawn from one sample of a study of T cells in Graves' hyperthyroidism and ophthalmopathy. TCRdb analysed the multiplex PCR reads with MiXCR anew, one entry per CDR3 protein. The table includes some 740,000 distinct CDR3 sequences, about 15% detected once. Material for sequencing was blood. The receptors come from a woman aged 18-29 years with Graves' hyperthyroidism. The CDR3 runs from the conserved cysteine through the conserved F or W. Fields, in order: clone size, V gene, D gene, J gene, CDR3 DNA, CDR3 protein. A D gene is named only where the DNA matches it firmly. Clone size is shown for a subset of rows, as once, few, many or a class of expanded clone.

size: NA; V: TRBV28; D: TRBD1; J: TRBJ1-4; DNA: TGTGCCACCGGACAGGGGATTTTTGAAAAACTGTTTTTT; CDR3: CATGQGIFEKLFF
size: many; V: TRBV5-1; D: TRBD1; J: TRBJ2-7; DNA: TGCGCCAGCAGCCCAGACGGACAGGGGGGCGGCGAGCAGTACTTC; CDR3: CASSPDGQGGGEQYF
size: many; V: TRBV7-9; D: NA; J: TRBJ2-7; DNA: TGTGCCAGCAGCCCTCCGCGGGGCACCTACGAGCAGTACTTC; CDR3: CASSPPRGTYEQYF
size: NA; V: TRBV30; D: TRBD2; J: TRBJ2-1; DNA: TGTGCCTGGAGACCTATCATAACGGGGGGGTCCTACAATGAGCAGTTCTTC; CDR3: CAWRPIITGGSYNEQFF
size: few; V: TRBV28; D: TRBD2; J: TRBJ2-1; DNA: TGTGCCTGCAGTTTTGGGCAGGGAGGGAGGGAAGCGGGCAATGAGCAGTTCTTC; CDR3: CACSFGQGGREAGNEQFF
size: many; V: TRBV20-1; D: TRBD2; J: TRBJ2-3; DNA: TGCAGTGCTCCACCGGCTAGCGGAGGCACAGATACGCAGTATTTT; CDR3: CSAPPASGGTDTQYF
size: many; V: TRBV11-2; D: TRBD1; J: TRBJ2-7; DNA: TGTGCCAGCAGCTTAGTCCTATTAGTAGGGGGCACGGGCGAGCAGTACTTC; CDR3: CASSLVLLVGGTGEQYF
size: few; V: TRBV5-1; D: NA; J: TRBJ2-5; DNA: TGCGCCAGCAGCTTGGGGCAGGGGTACCAAGAGACCCAGTACTTC; CDR3: CASSLGQGYQETQYF
size: NA; V: TRBV12-3/TRBV12-4; D: NA; J: TRBJ1-3; DNA: TGTGCCAGCAGCTCAGAGGACGGAAACACCATATATTTT; CDR3: CASSSEDGNTIYF
size: NA; V: TRBV20-1; D: NA; J: TRBJ2-7; DNA: TGCAGTGCTAGAGTTTTAGCTATGTCGGCAAGCGAGCAGTACTTC; CDR3: CSARVLAMSASEQYF
size: many; V: TRBV5-1; D: TRBD1; J: TRBJ1-1; DNA: TGCGCCAGCAACCTCTTTTCAACAGGGGACATGAACACTGAAGCTTTCTTT; CDR3: CASNLFSTGDMNTEAFF
size: few; V: TRBV5-1; D: TRBD1; J: TRBJ1-4; DNA: TGCGCCAGCAGCTCTCGGAGACAGGGGGTGAATGAAAAACTGTTTTTT; CDR3: CASSSRRQGVNEKLFF
size: few; V: TRBV28; D: NA; J: TRBJ2-4; DNA: TGTGCCAGCAGTTTTGTGGACATTCAGTACTTC; CDR3: CASSFVDIQYF
size: few; V: TRBV28; D: NA; J: TRBJ1-5; DNA: TGTGCCAGCAGCAAAACGGGACTGAGCAATCAGCCCCAGCATTTT; CDR3: CASSKTGLSNQPQHF
size: NA; V: TRBV9; D: TRBD2; J: TRBJ2-2; DNA: TGTGCCAGCAGCGTTGGGGGGGTCGGGGAGCTGTTTTTT; CDR3: CASSVGGVGELFF
size: many; V: TRBV11-2; D: NA; J: TRBJ2-1; DNA: TGTGCCAGCAGCTTACCAGCCTACTCGAGCTCCTACAATGAGCAGTTCTTC; CDR3: CASSLPAYSSSYNEQFF
size: NA; V: TRBV5-5; D: TRBD1; J: TRBJ2-7; DNA: TGTGCCAGCACCGAGAAGAAACCGGGACAGGCGGTTTTAAGAATATCCTACGAGCAGTACTTC; CDR3: CASTEKKPGQAVLRISYEQYF
size: once; V: TRBV7-9; D: NA; J: TRBJ1-1; DNA: TGTGCCAGCAGCTTATCTCCACGGGGGGGTTGGAACACTGAAGCTTTCTTT; CDR3: CASSLSPRGGWNTEAFF
size: many; V: TRBV18; D: NA; J: TRBJ2-3; DNA: TGTGCCAGCTCACCACCCATCACAGATACGCAGTATTTT; CDR3: CASSPPITDTQYF
size: NA; V: TRBV5-1; D: NA; J: TRBJ1-5; DNA: TGCGCCAGCAGCTTCGATGGAAGGCAGCCCCAGCATTTT; CDR3: CASSFDGRQPQHF
size: few; V: TRBV28; D: NA; J: TRBJ2-1; DNA: TGTGCCAGCACCGAGGGAGGCCTCAACAATGAGCAGTTCTTC; CDR3: CASTEGGLNNEQFF
size: few; V: TRBV28; D: NA; J: TRBJ1-5; DNA: TGTGCCAGCAGTCGTGGTGGACGTCAGCCCCAGCATTTT; CDR3: CASSRGGRQPQHF
size: many; V: TRBV28; D: TRBD1; J: TRBJ2-3; DNA: TGTGCCAGCAGCCCGGGACAGCTCTTAGGTGATACGCAGTATTTT; CDR3: CASSPGQLLGDTQYF
size: many; V: TRBV28; D: TRBD1; J: TRBJ2-7; DNA: TGTGCCAGCAGTTTCCGGGACAGGGTAACCTACGAGCAGTACTTC; CDR3: CASSFRDRVTYEQYF
size: NA; V: TRBV27; D: NA; J: TRBJ2-1; DNA: TGTGCCAGCAGTTTAGAAGGAACCTCCTACAATGAGCAGTTCTTC; CDR3: CASSLEGTSYNEQFF
size: many; V: TRBV11-2; D: NA; J: TRBJ1-1; DNA: TGTGCCAGCAGCTTACGTTTTAACACTGAAGCTTTCTTT; CDR3: CASSLRFNTEAFF
size: NA; V: TRBV11-2; D: NA; J: TRBJ2-5; DNA: TGTGCCAGCAGCCCCAATAGAGAGACCCAGTACTTC; CDR3: CASSPNRETQYF